This TCR beta chain was recorded in a study of shared clonotypes between healthy human individuals. Libraries were prepared by immunoSEQ multiplex PCR; TCRdb keeps only in-frame clonotypes and omits some of them. The table records millions of clones, about 95% of them present only once. Naive CD8 cells lacked CD45RO, underwent positive selection for CCR7 and left out terminally differentiated effector memory CD45RA+ cells. Trimming cost V 0 bases and J 5 bases; bases outside gene matches: 0. The V gene's germline CDR1 is MNHEY and CDR2 SVGAGI. The CDR3 has 14 residues. Sample: naive CD8+ T cells sorted from blood. This receptor was obtained from a man aged 18 to 29 in good health. This chain links TRBV6-5 with TRBJ2-1; 8 positions agree with TRBD2. The CDR3 region is CASSYSTSDNEQFF. DNA for the CDR3: TGTGCCAGCAGTTACTCGACTAGCGACAATGAGCAGTTCTTC.